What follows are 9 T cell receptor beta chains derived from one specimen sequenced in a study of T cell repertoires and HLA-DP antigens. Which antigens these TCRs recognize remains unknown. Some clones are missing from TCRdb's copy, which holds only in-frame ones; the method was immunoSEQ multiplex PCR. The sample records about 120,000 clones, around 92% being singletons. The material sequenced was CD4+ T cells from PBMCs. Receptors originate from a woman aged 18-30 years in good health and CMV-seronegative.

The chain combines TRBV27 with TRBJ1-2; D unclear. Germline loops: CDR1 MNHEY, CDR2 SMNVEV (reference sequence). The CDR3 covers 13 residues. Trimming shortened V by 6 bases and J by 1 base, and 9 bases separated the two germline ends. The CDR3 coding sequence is TGTGCCAGCAGCCCGATTTATAACTATGGCTACACCTTC. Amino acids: CASSPIYNYGYTF.

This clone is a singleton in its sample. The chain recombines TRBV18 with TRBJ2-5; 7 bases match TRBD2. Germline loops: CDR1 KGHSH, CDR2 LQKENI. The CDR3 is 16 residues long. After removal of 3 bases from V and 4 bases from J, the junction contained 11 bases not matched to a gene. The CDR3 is CASSPPTGGQRETQYF. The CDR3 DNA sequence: TGTGCCAGCTCACCGCCGACGGGGGGTCAAAGAGAGACCCAGTACTTC.

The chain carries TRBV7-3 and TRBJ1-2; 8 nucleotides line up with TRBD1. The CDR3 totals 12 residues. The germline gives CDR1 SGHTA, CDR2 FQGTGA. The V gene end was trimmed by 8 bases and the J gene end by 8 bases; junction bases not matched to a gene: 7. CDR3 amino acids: CASLTGGCGYTF. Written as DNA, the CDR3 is TGTGCCAGCCTAACAGGGGGTTGCGGCTACACCTTC. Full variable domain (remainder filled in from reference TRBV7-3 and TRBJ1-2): GAGVSQTPSNKVTEKGKYVELRCDPISGHTALYWYRQSLGQGPEFLIYFQGTGAADDSGLPNDRFFAVRPEGSVSTLKIQRTERGDSAVYLCASLTGGCGYTFGSGTRLTVV.

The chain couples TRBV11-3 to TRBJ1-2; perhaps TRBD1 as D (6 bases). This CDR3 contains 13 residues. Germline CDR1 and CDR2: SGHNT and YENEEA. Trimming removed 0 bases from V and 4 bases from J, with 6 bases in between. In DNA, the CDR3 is TGTGCCAGCAGCTTAGAAGGGGGCTATGGCTACACCTTC. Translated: CASSLEGGYGYTF.

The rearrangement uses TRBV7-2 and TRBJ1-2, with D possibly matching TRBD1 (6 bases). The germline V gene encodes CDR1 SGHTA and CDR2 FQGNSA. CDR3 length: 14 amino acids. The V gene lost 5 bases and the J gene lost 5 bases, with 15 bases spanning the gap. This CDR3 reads CASSLRQGFYGYTF. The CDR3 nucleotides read TGTGCCAGCAGCCTCCGCCAGGGGTTTTATGGCTACACCTTC. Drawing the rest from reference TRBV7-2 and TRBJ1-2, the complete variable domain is GAGVSQSPSNKVTEKGKDVELRCDPISGHTALYWYRQSLGQGLEFLIYFQGNSAPDKSGLPSDRFSAERTGGSVSTLTIQRTQQEDSAVYLCASSLRQGFYGYTFGSGTRLTVV.

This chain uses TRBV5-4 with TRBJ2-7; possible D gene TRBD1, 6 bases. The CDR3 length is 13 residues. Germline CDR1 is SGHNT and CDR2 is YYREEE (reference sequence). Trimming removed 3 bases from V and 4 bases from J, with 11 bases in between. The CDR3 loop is CASSSRGIYEQYF. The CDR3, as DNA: TGTGCCAGCAGCTCCAGGGGAATTTACGAGCAGTACTTC.

CDR3 DNA sequence: TGTGCCAGTAACCTGCGACTAGCGGGACACACAGATACGCAGTATTTT. This sequence encodes CASNLRLAGHTDTQYF. The rearrangement joins TRBV19 to TRBJ2-3, with 11 bases fitting TRBD2. The V gene's germline CDR1 is LNHDA and CDR2 SQIVND (reference sequence). V dropped 7 bases and J dropped 2; count of bases not matched to a gene: 8. The CDR3 has 16 residues.

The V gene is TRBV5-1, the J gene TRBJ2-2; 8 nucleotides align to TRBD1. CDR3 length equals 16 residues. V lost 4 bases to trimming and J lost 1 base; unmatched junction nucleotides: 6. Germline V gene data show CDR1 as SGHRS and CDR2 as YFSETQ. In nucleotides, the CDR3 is TGCGCCAGCAGCGGTTACGGGACAGGGAACACCGGGGAGCTGTTTTTT. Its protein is CASSGYGTGNTGELFF.

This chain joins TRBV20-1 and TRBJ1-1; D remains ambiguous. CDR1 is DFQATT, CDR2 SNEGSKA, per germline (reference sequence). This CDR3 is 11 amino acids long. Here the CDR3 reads CTMGKNTEAFF. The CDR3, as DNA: TGCACGATGGGGAAGAACACTGAAGCTTTCTTT.